This T cell receptor (beta chain) was sequenced during a study of blood T cell repertoires in COVID-19. This clone appeared a single time. Germline trimming cut 7 bases from V and 0 bases from J; bases unmatched to any gene: 9. This CDR3 contains 16 residues. Looked up from germline, CDR1 is MDHEN and CDR2 is SYDVKM. Study processing details: Reference gene primer amplification in the assay estimated nucleated cell counts. The assay was immunoSEQ multiplex PCR, and TCRdb's table has in-frame clones only and misses some. D and trimming come from the DNA, and the V and J calls and clone size come from that table. Altogether hundreds of thousands of clones are present, 80% to 90% being singletons, with the ten largest covering approximately 1.2%. Participants were aged about 18 to 90 years, lived in 20 to 30 US areas, and enrolled virtually. Participants reported their clinical history, and cohort assignment relied on those reports. Cohort 3 recovery required two negative PCRs, clearance, or symptom resolution.

Sequenced input: PBMCs or T cells enriched from blood (not recorded which). This TCR was sampled from a man aged 25 to 45 who had recovered from COVID-19. The V and J genes are TRBV28 and TRBJ2-3, with 8 bases matching TRBD2. The CDR3 bases are TGTGCCAGCATGAGCGGGAGTCCTACTAGCACAGATACGCAGTATTTT. This gives the protein CASMSGSPTSTDTQYF.